Following are 20 T cell receptor beta chains from one sample sequenced in a study of T cells after yellow fever vaccination. One entry per CDR3 protein, called by TCRdb with MiXCR from the 5' RACE reads. The sample carries more than 80,000 distinct CDR3 sequences, about 5.8% recorded once. Sequencing was performed on CD8+ T cells sorted from PBMCs, taken 10 days after the yellow fever booster vaccination. These receptors were collected from a man between 18 and 35 years old who received the YFV17D yellow fever vaccine.

This clonotype was seen many times. The CDR3 sequence: CASSLQEEEKLFF. In nucleotides, the CDR3 is TGTGCCAGCAGCTTACAGGAGGAGGAAAAACTGTTTTTT. The chain has TRBV7-9 and TRBJ1-4, with D unclear. Germline CDR1 and CDR2: SEHNR and FQNEAQ (reference sequence). CDR3 length: 13 amino acids. V was clipped by 2 bases and J by 8 bases, with 9 bases between them.

The chain couples TRBV12-3 or TRBV12-4 to TRBJ2-3; D is uncertain. The CDR3 covers 15 residues. Deletions cut 1 base from V and 4 bases from J, with 12 bases between. The CDR3: CASSLEATGADTQYF. CDR3 in DNA: TGTGCCAGCAGTTTAGAGGCTACTGGGGCAGATACGCAGTATTTT.

This clonotype has just a few counts. This chain connects TRBV19 to TRBJ2-3; 7 bases match TRBD2. The germline CDR1 and CDR2 sequences are LNHDA and SQIVND (reference sequence). The CDR3 runs 13 residues. With V trimmed by 6 bases and J by 6 bases, 6 bases remained unmatched. As DNA, the CDR3 is TGTGCCAGTAGGCGAAGGGGAGGGGATACGCAGTATTTT. Translating gives CASRRRGGDTQYF.

V usage is TRBV6-1 and J usage is TRBJ1-4; possibly TRBD1 for D (5 bases). Between the trimmed V and J ends, which lost 1 base and 3 bases, there was a span of 9 bases. CDR1 is MNHNS and CDR2 is SASEGT in the germline V gene. The CDR3 contains 15 residues. The CDR3 nucleotides are TGTGCCAGCAGTGAAGTCGGGGCTCCTAATGAAAAACTGTTTTTT. Residues: CASSEVGAPNEKLFF.

This clonotype was seen ten or more times. The J gene is TRBJ2-5, the V gene TRBV11-2; 7 bases map to TRBD2. The germline gives CDR1 SGHAT, CDR2 FQNNGV. CDR3 length: 15 amino acids. With V trimmed by 3 bases and J by 0 bases, 4 bases remained unmatched. Here the CDR3 reads CASSFPSGYQETQYF. CDR3 bases: TGTGCCAGCAGCTTCCCTAGCGGTTACCAAGAGACCCAGTACTTC.

The chain recombines TRBV5-6 with TRBJ2-5; unclear D gene. The CDR3 loop spans 12 amino acids. V was trimmed by 2 bases and J by 7 bases, leaving 9 bases between them. Germline V gene sequence: CDR1 SGHDT, CDR2 YYEEEE. CDR3 bases: TGTGCCAGCAGCTTAAATATCGCGACCCAGTACTTC. Amino acids: CASSLNIATQYF. Looking up the rest from reference TRBV5-6 and TRBJ2-5 gives the full variable domain: DAGVTQSPTHLIKTRGQQVTLRCSPKSGHDTVSWYQQALGQGPQFIFQYYEEEERQRGNFPDRFSGHQFPNYSSELNVNALLLGDSALYLCASSLNIATQYFGPGTRLLVL.

This clonotype was counted a few times. The V and J genes are TRBV2 and TRBJ1-1; a possible D gene is TRBD1 (5 bases). The CDR3 loop spans 13 amino acids. Germline V gives CDR1 SNHLY, CDR2 FYNNEI. V was cut by 5 bases and J by 4 bases, with 11 bases left in between. CDR3 DNA sequence: TGTGCCAGCAGTCATGGGGGGATCACTGAAGCTTTCTTT. Its translation: CASSHGGITEAFF.

The rearrangement joins TRBV12-3 or TRBV12-4 to TRBJ2-1; D is undetermined. CDR3 length: 15 amino acids. V was pared by 6 bases and J by 8 bases, with 20 bases between. The chain's CDR3 is CASRPLREGKDEQFF. The CDR3 DNA sequence: TGTGCCAGCAGACCCTTGAGAGAAGGGAAGGATGAGCAGTTCTTC.

This clonotype came up a few times. This chain joins TRBV20-1 and TRBJ1-1; TRBD1 is a possible D gene (5 bases). The CDR3 contains 15 residues. Germline V gene sequence: CDR1 DFQATT, CDR2 SNEGSKA (reference sequence). Trimming removed 0 bases at V and 4 bases at J, with 15 bases between. CDR3 in DNA: TGCAGTGCTAGAGATATCAGGGTGCTTGGCACTGAAGCTTTCTTT. Amino acid sequence: CSARDIRVLGTEAFF.

This chain joins TRBV5-4 and TRBJ2-5; no definite D call. CDR1 is SGHNT, CDR2 YYREEE, per germline (reference sequence). This CDR3 has 13 residues. The V gene lost 0 bases and the J gene lost 5 bases, with 8 bases spanning the gap. The CDR3, as DNA: TGTGCCAGCAGCTTGGAGGAGAAGGAGACCCAGTACTTC. As protein: CASSLEEKETQYF.

This clonotype has a handful of counts. At one end the junction does not follow the germline gene, possibly because of a read error. V is TRBV5-1 and J is TRBJ2-5; TRBD2 might be the D (5 bases). Germline lookup yields CDR1 SGHRS and CDR2 YFSETQ. This CDR3 is 12 amino acids long. The CDR3 DNA reads as TGCGCCAGCGTGGGAGATCAAGAGATCCAGTACTTC. Translating gives CASVGDQEIQYF.

This chain connects TRBV12-3 or TRBV12-4 to TRBJ1-1, with a tentative D call TRBD1 (5 bases). Trimming cost V 7 bases and J 8 bases, with 14 bases left between them. The CDR3 sequence is 12 residues long. For the CDR3, the DNA is TGTGCCAGCACCGGGGGGAGAGCAGAAGCTTTCTTT. Protein product: CASTGGRAEAFF.

The chain recombines TRBV9 with TRBJ2-5, with D maybe TRBD2 (5 bases). Germline assignment: CDR1 SGDLS and CDR2 YYNGEE. This CDR3 contains 15 residues. Trimming pared 3 bases from V and 5 bases from J, leaving 17 bases between. The CDR3 DNA reads as TGTGCCAGCAGCGCCTCCCGGGCCTCGGGGGAGACCCAGTACTTC. This translates into CASSASRASGETQYF.

This clonotype was counted only a few times. The chain joins TRBV7-6 to TRBJ2-4; 12 bases line up with TRBD1. The germline V gene has CDR1 SGHVS and CDR2 FNYEAQ. V gave up 5 bases and J gave up 0 bases; unmatched junction bases: 11. CDR3 length: 19 residues. CDR3 loop: CASSPHRDRGPVAKNIQYF. In DNA form, the CDR3 reads TGTGCCAGCAGCCCCCACCGGGACAGGGGGCCCGTAGCCAAAAACATTCAGTACTTC. Full variable domain (remainder filled in from reference TRBV7-6 and TRBJ2-4): GAGVSQSPRYKVTKRGQDVALRCDPISGHVSLYWYRQALGQGPEFLTYFNYEAQQDKSGLPNDRFSAERPEGSISTLTIQRTEQRDSAMYRCASSPHRDRGPVAKNIQYFGAGTRLSVL.

The rearrangement uses TRBV6-1 and TRBJ1-1; no clear D gene. This CDR3 region has 11 residues. From germline, CDR1 is MNHNS and CDR2 SASEGT. Trimming cost V 2 bases and J 6 bases, with 4 bases left between them. CDR3 DNA: TGTGCCAGCAGTGAATTTTCTGAAGCTTTCTTT. This gives the protein CASSEFSEAFF.

This clonotype occurred a few times. The chain has TRBV9 and TRBJ1-1; 7 bases fit TRBD1. The CDR3 contains 13 residues. CDR1 and CDR2 from the germline V gene are SGDLS and YYNGEE. V shed 4 bases, J shed 4 bases, and the junction held 4 bases outside the gene matches. The chain's CDR3 is CASSIGTATEAFF. CDR3 coding DNA: TGTGCCAGCAGCATAGGGACAGCCACTGAAGCTTTCTTT.

This clonotype was counted at least ten times. V usage is TRBV12-3 or TRBV12-4 and J usage is TRBJ2-7, with a tentative D call TRBD2 (6 bases). This CDR3 spans 12 amino acids. Trimming cost V 6 bases and J 6 bases, with 12 bases left between them. The CDR3: CASSPAGSEQYF. DNA of the CDR3: TGTGCCAGCAGCCCTGCGGGGTCCGAGCAGTACTTC.

This clonotype was recorded many times. V gene TRBV5-1 combines with J gene TRBJ2-1; 13 bases align to TRBD2. Germline V CDR1 and CDR2: SGHRS, YFSETQ. The CDR3 has 17 residues. V was clipped by 0 bases and J by 2 bases; unmatched bases: 2. DNA of the CDR3: TGCGCCAGCAGCTTGGCGACTAGCGGGGGGACCTACAATGAGCAGTTCTTC. Its translation: CASSLATSGGTYNEQFF.

This clonotype was picked up many times. The V and J genes are TRBV28 and TRBJ1-6; 9 positions match TRBD1. J was trimmed by 14 bases and V by 2 bases; bases with no gene match: 13. Per germline, CDR1 MDHEN and CDR2 SYDVKM. The CDR3 extends over 16 amino acids. CDR3 sequence: CASSLKAGTGSLSLHF. Written as DNA, the CDR3 is TGTGCCAGCAGTTTAAAAGCCGGGACAGGGTCTCTTTCCCTCCACTTT.

As DNA, the CDR3 is TGCACCAGCAGCCAAGATCTGCCGTCAGGGGATGCAGTTTCACCCCTCCACTTT. Encoded protein: CTSSQDLPSGDAVSPLHF. This chain links TRBV1 with TRBJ1-6; the D call in the table, TRBD1, was not verified against the DNA. TRBV1 is deemed a pseudogene. The CDR3 runs 18 residues.